The clone carrying this T cell receptor beta chain is medium-sized (0.01 to 0.1%). This entry belongs to a study of T cell repertoires in aging, cancer and after chemotherapy. This CDR3 contains 15 residues. Germline V CDR1 and CDR2: LNHDA, SQIVND (reference sequence). V shed 6 bases and J 5 bases; nucleotides not matched to a gene: 13. TCR beta rearrangements were amplified from peripheral blood genomic DNA. Rearranged V-D-J TRB sequences were amplified with a mixed TRB-A/B primer pool. Using its own MiXCR run on the multiplex PCR reads, TCRdb lists one record per CDR3 protein. Of thousands of distinct CDR3 sequences listed, around 21% are singletons.

V is TRBV19 and J is TRBJ2-7; 7 nucleotides align to TRBD1. Sample: blood. The clonotype originates from a human donor with a solid tumor. The CDR3 loop is CASSRRQGQGDEQYF. The CDR3 DNA reads as TGTGCCAGTAGCCGTCGACAGGGTCAGGGCGACGAGCAGTACTTC.